The entry that follows covers one T cell receptor beta chain sequence. The data belong to a study of CD8+ T cells in alopecia areata. cDNA serving as the sequencing template came from extracted, reverse transcribed RNA. Sequencing used immunoSEQ multiplex PCR; TCRdb keeps in-frame clones, though not all of them. The sample holds roughly 98,000 clones, roughly two thirds seen once. Noted treatment: oral pan-JAK inhibitor, 5-10 mg twice daily. PBMCs were stained for CD3, CD4 and CD8, and CD4+ and CD8+ T cells were sorted. The length of the CDR3 is 13 residues. V lost 1 base to trimming and J lost 2 bases, with 6 bases between them. CDR1 SNHLY and CDR2 FYNNEI come from the germline V gene.

The genes are TRBV2 and TRBJ2-7; no reliable D call. Source: CD8+ T cells sorted from blood, taken at week 4, from a patient treated with tofacitinib. This clonotype originated in a human donor with alopecia areata. The CDR3 here is CASSEGLAYEQYF. The CDR3 coding sequence is TGTGCCAGCAGTGAAGGACTCGCCTACGAGCAGTACTTC.